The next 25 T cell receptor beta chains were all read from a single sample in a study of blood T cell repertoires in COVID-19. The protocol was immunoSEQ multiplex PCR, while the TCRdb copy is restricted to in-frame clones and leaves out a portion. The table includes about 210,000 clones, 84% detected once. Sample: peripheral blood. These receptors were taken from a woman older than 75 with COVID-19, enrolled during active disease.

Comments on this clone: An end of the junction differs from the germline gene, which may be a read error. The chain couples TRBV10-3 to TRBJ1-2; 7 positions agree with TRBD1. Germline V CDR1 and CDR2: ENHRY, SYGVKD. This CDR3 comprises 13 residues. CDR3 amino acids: CAISEGTDYDYTF. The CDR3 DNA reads TGTGCCATCAGTGAGGGGACAGACTATGACTACACCTTC.

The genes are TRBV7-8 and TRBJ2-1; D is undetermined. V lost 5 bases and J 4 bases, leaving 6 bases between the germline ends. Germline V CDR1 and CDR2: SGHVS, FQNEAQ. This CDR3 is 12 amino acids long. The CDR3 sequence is CASSPRYNEQFF. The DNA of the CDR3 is TGTGCCAGCAGCCCCCGGTACAATGAGCAGTTCTTC.

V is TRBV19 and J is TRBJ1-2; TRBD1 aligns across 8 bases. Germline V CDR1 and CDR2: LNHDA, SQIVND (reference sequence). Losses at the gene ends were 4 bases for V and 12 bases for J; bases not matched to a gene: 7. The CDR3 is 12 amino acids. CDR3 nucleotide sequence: TGTGCCAGTAGTACTCTGCAGGGGGCGGACACCTTC. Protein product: CASSTLQGADTF.

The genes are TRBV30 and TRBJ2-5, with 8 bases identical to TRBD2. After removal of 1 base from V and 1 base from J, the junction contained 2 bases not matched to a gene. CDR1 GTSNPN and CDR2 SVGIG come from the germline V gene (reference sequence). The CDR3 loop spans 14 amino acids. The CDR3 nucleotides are TGTGCCTGGAGTGAGGGACTAGGCCAAGAGACCCAGTACTTC. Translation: CAWSEGLGQETQYF.

CDR3 amino acids: CASSLGQGTGYTF. The CDR3 coding sequence is TGCGCCAGCAGCTTGGGACAGGGAACGGGCTACACCTTC. V is TRBV5-1 and J is TRBJ1-2, with 7 bases identical to TRBD1. The junction had 4 bases not matched to a gene; V was cut back by 0 bases and J by 8 bases. Per the germline V gene, CDR1 is SGHRS and CDR2 is YFSETQ. There are 13 residues in the CDR3.

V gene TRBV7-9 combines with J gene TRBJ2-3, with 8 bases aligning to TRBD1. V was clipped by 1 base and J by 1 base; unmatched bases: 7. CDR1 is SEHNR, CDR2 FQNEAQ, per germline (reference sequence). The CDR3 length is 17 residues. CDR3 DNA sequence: TGTGCCAGCAGCTTAGGTGACATGGGACAGGGCACAGATACGCAGTATTTT. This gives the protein CASSLGDMGQGTDTQYF.

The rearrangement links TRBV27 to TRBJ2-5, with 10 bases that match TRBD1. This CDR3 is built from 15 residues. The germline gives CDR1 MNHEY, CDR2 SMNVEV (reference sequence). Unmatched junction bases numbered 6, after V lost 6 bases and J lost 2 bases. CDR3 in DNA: TGTGCCAGCAGAGTGACAGGGGGCTCTCAAGAGACCCAGTACTTC. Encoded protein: CASRVTGGSQETQYF.

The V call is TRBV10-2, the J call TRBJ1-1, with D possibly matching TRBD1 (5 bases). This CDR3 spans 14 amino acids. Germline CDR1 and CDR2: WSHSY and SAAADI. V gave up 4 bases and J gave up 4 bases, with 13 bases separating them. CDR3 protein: CASSVQGPSTEAFF. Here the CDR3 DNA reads TGCGCCAGCAGTGTTCAGGGTCCCAGCACTGAAGCTTTCTTT.

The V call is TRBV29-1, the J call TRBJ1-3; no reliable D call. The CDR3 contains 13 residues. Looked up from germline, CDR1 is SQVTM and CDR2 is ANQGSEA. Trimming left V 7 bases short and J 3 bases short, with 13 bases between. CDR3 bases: TGCAGCGCCAATCGGGGAGATGGAAACACCATATATTTT. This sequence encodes CSANRGDGNTIYF.

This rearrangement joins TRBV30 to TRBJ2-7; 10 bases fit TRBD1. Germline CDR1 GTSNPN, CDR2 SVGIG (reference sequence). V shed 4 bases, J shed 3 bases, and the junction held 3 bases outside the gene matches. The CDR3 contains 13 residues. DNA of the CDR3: TGTGCCTGGATTGGGGACAGGGGCTACGAGCAGTACTTC. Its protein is CAWIGDRGYEQYF.

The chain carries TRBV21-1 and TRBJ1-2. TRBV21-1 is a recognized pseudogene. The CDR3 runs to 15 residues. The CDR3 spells CASSKRGGTNYGYTF. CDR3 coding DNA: TGTGCCAGCAGCAAGAGGGGGGGGACCAACTATGGCTACACCTTC.

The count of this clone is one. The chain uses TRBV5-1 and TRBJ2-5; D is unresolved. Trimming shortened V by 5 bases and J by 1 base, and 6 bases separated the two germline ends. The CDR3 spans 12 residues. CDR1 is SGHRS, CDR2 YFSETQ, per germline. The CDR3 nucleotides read TGCGCCAGCAGTCTAGTCCAAGAGACCCAGTACTTC. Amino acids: CASSLVQETQYF.

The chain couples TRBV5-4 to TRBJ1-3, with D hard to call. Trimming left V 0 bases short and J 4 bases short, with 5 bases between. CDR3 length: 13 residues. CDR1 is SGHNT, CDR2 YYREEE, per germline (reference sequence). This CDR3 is CASSLGVGNTIYF. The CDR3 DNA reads TGTGCCAGCAGCTTGGGAGTGGGAAACACCATATATTTT.

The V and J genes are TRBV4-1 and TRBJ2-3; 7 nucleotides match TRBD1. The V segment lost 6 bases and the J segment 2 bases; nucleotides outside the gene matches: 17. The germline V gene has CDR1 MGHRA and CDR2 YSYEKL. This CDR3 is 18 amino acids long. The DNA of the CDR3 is TGCGCCAGCAGACAATTATATTCTCCCGGGACAGACACAGATACGCAGTATTTT. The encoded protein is CASRQLYSPGTDTDTQYF.

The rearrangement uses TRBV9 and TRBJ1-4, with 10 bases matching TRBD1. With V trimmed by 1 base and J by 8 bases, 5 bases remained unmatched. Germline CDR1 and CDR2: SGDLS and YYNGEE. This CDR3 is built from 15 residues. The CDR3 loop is CASSVRQGAREKLFF. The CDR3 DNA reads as TGTGCCAGCAGCGTAAGACAGGGGGCAAGAGAAAAACTGTTTTTT.

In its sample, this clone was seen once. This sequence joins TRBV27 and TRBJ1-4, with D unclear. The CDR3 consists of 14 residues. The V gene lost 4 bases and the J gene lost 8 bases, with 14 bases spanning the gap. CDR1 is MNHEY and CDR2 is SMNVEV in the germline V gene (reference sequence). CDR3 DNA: TGTGCCAGCAGTTCCGGTCGCCTCGGGGAAAAACTGTTTTTT. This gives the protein CASSSGRLGEKLFF.

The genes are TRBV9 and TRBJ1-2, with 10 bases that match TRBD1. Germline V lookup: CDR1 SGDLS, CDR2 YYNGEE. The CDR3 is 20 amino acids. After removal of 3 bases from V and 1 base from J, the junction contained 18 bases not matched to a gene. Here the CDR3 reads CASSGVHRGQGSAGNYGYTF. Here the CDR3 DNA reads TGTGCCAGCAGCGGCGTTCACCGGGGACAGGGGAGTGCGGGTAACTATGGCTACACCTTC.

The CDR3 DNA is TGTGCCAGCAGCATGGGGACAGGGGGTAACACCGGGGAGCTGTTTTTT. Translating gives CASSMGTGGNTGELFF. The V call is TRBV11-2, the J call TRBJ2-2; TRBD1 matches at 11 bases. CDR1 is SGHAT and CDR2 is FQNNGV in the germline V gene. The CDR3 is made up of 16 amino acids. The trim removed 5 bases at V and 2 bases at J, leaving 4 bases unmatched.

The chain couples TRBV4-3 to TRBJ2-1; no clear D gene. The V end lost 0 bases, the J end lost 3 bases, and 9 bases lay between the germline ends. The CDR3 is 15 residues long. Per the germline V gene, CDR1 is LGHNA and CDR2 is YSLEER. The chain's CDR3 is CASSQDETIYNEQFF. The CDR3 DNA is TGCGCCAGCAGCCAAGACGAAACAATCTACAATGAGCAGTTCTTC.

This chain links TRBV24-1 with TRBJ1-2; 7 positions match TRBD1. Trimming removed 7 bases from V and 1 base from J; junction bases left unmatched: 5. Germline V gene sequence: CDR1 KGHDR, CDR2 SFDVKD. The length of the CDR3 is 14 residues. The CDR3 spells CATSRDSVNYGYTF. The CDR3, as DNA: TGTGCCACCAGCCGGGACAGTGTTAACTATGGCTACACCTTC.

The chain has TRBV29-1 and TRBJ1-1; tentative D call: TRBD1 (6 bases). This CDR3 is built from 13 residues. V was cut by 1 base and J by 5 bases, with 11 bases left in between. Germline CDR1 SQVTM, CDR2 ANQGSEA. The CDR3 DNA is TGCAGCGTTGAAGGGGACACCTGGACTGAAGCTTTCTTT. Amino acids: CSVEGDTWTEAFF.

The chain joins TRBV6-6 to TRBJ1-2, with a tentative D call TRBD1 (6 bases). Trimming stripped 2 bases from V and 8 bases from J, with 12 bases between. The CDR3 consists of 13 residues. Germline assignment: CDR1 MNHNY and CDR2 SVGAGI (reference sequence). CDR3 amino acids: CASSYGGAAGYTF. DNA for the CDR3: TGTGCCAGCAGTTACGGGGGGGCAGCGGGCTACACCTTC.

CDR3 nucleotide sequence: TGTGCCAGCAGCACAGGGGGTTCTGGGGCCAACGTCCTGACTTTC. Translation gives CASSTGGSGANVLTF. The V and J genes are TRBV28 and TRBJ2-6; 8 bases are a match to TRBD1. Trimming at V came to 6 bases and at J to 1 base, leaving 2 bases not matched to a gene. The CDR3 length is 15 residues. Germline values: CDR1 MDHEN, CDR2 SYDVKM.

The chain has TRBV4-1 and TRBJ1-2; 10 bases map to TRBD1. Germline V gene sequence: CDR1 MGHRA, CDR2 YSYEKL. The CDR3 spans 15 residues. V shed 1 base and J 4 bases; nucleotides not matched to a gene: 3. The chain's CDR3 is CASSQGDRGSYGYTF. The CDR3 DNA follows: TGCGCCAGCAGCCAAGGGGACAGGGGCTCCTATGGCTACACCTTC.

This chain's CDR3 is CAWSPGTSGEKLFF. The CDR3 region has the DNA TGTGCCTGGAGCCCCGGGACTTCGGGCGAAAAACTGTTTTTT. This sequence joins TRBV30 and TRBJ1-4; perhaps TRBD1 as D (5 bases). The germline V gene has CDR1 GTSNPN and CDR2 SVGIG (reference sequence). V was clipped by 3 bases and J by 8 bases, with 16 bases between them. There are 14 residues in the CDR3.